This record looks at one T cell receptor (beta chain) sequence and its context. Runs used v3.0 of the immunoSEQ assay and were done at survey level. TCRdb's copy holds only in-frame clones and misses some; the assay was immunoSEQ multiplex PCR. The table includes just under 8,000 clones, 81% detected once. The CDR3 totals 15 residues. V lost 1 base and J 8 bases, leaving 17 bases between the germline ends. Germline V gives CDR1 MNHEY, CDR2 SMNVEV (reference sequence). This sample is drawn from a study of long-term antiretroviral therapy in people with HIV. Samples held about 0.9-11 million cryopreserved PBMC, and DNA extraction followed.

The J gene is TRBJ1-1, the V gene TRBV27; maybe TRBD1 (6 bases). The sequence derives from a man aged 35 to 55 with HIV. The material sequenced was unsorted PBMCs, taken around 2.6 years before starting antiretroviral therapy. The CDR3 nucleotides read TGTGCCAGCAGTTTATGGGGGGGGCAGGGAGTCGAAGCTTTCTTT. As protein: CASSLWGGQGVEAFF.